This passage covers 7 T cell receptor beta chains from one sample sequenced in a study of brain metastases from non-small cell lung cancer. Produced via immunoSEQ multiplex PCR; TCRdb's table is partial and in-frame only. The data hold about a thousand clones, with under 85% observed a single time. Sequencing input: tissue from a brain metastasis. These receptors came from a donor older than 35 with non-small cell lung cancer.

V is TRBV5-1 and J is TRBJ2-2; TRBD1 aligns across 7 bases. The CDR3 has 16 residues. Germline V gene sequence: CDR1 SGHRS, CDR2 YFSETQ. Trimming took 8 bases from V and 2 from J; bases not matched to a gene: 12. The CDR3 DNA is TGCGCCAGTATCAATGACAGGGTTGAAAACACCGGGGAGCTGTTTTTT. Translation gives CASINDRVENTGELFF.

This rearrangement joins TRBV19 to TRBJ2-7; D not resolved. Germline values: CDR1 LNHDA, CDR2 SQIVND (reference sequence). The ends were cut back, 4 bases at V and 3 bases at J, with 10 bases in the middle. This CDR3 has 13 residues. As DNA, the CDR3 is TGTGCCAGTAGTAACGTCCGCTACTACGAGCAGTACTTC. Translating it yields CASSNVRYYEQYF.

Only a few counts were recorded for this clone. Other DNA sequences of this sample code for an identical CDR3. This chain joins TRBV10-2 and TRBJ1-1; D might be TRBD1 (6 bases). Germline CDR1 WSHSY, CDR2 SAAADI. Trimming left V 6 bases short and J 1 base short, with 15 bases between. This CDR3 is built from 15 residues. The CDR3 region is CASREGGAENTEAFF. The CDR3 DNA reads TGCGCCAGCAGGGAGGGGGGGGCCGAGAACACTGAAGCTTTCTTT.

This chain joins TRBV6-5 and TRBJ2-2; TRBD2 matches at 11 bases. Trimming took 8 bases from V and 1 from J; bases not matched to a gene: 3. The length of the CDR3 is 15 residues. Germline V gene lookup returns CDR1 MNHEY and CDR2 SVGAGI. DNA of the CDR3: TGTGCCAGCTCCCTAGCGGGAGGGAACACCGGGGAGCTGTTTTTT. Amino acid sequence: CASSLAGGNTGELFF.

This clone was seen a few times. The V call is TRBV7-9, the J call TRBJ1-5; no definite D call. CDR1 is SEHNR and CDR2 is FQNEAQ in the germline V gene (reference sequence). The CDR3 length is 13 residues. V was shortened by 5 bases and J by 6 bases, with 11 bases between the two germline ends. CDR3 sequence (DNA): TGTGCCAGCAGCCTCGACTGGGGTCAGCCCCAGCATTTT. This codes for CASSLDWGQPQHF.

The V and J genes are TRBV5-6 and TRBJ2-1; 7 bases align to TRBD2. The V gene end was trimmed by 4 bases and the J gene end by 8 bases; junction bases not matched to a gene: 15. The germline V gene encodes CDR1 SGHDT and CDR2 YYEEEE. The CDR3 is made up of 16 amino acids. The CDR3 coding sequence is TGTGCCAGCAGCCCCGGACTAGTGGGCCTCGGATATGAGCAGTTCTTC. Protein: CASSPGLVGLGYEQFF. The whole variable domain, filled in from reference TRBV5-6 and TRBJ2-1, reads DAGVTQSPTHLIKTRGQQVTLRCSPKSGHDTVSWYQQALGQGPQFIFQYYEEEERQRGNFPDRFSGHQFPNYSSELNVNALLLGDSALYLCASSPGLVGLGYEQFFGPGTRLTVL.

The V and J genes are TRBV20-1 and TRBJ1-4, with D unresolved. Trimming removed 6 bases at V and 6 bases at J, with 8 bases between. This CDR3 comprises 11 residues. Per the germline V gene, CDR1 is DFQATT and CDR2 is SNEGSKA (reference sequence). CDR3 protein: CSAALYEKLFF. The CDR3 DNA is TGCAGTGCAGCCTTGTATGAAAAACTGTTTTTT.